The 22 T cell receptor beta chains in this list originate from one sample, sequenced in a study of tissue T cells after allogeneic stem cell transplantation. Stated time point: mouse harvest day 7 after allogeneic transplant. The graft held 10^6 splenic CD5+ T cells and 10^7 T-cell-depleted bone marrow cells. The method was immunoSEQ multiplex PCR; TCRdb's version includes in-frame clones alone and lacks a portion of them. The sample shows about 6,600 clones, around half of them seen only once. Sequenced: lymph node tissue. Receptor source: a female BALB/c mouse given C57BL/6 T cells with graft-versus-host disease after an allogeneic hematopoietic cell transplant.

As for this clone: Gene names are the mouse ones. The read terminates 1 residue before the CDR3 end, so the remaining end is supplied by the germline J gene. The J gene is TRBJ2-5, the V gene TRBV26; no firm D call. Germline V CDR1 and CDR2: KGHPV, FQNQEV (reference sequence). The CDR3 is 14 residues long. The V and J ends lost 0 bases and 0 bases respectively, with 4 bases between them. CDR3 DNA, as far as it was read: TGTGCCAGCAGTCTGTCCGGGAACCAAGACACCCAGTAC. Translated: CASSLSGNQDTQY. The CDR3 as a whole reads CASSLSGNQDTQYF.

To note about this clone: Genes here carry mouse names. Coverage ceases 1 residue before the CDR3 finishes, and the germline J gene fills in the end. The chain joins TRBV12-2 to TRBJ2-5; 7 bases fit TRBD1. Germline CDR1 reads SGHLS; CDR2 reads HYDKME. This CDR3 is 14 amino acids long. Trimming at V came to 2 bases and at J to 2 bases, leaving 3 bases not matched to a gene. The CDR3: CASSPDRFQDTQYF. CDR3 DNA, as far as it was read: TGTGCCAGCTCTCCGGACAGGTTCCAAGACACCCAGTAC.

A word on this clone: The gene symbols are mouse symbols. The read terminates 1 residue before the CDR3 end, so the remaining end is supplied by the germline J gene. The chain joins TRBV3 to TRBJ2-1; D unclear. The germline V gene has CDR1 SNHLY and CDR2 FYNGKV (reference sequence). Trimming stripped 1 base from V and 7 bases from J, with 11 bases between. This CDR3 comprises 14 residues. The CDR3 DNA, read in part, is TGTGCCAGCAGCTTAGTTGGGCTTCAGGCTGAGCAGTTC. It codes for CASSLVGLQAEQF. The complete CDR3 protein is CASSLVGLQAEQFF.

This clone was seen a few times. Gene names refer to mouse genes. Coverage ceases 1 residue before the CDR3 finishes, and the germline J gene fills in the end. The V and J genes are TRBV3 and TRBJ1-1; TRBD1 aligns across 8 bases. V trimming: 6 bases; J trimming: 1 base; junction bases outside the gene matches: 4. Germline CDR1 is SNHLY and CDR2 is FYNGKV (reference sequence). The CDR3 sequence is 14 residues long. The CDR3 sequence: CASRDRGGNTEVFF. The DNA read from the CDR3 is TGTGCCAGCAGAGACAGGGGTGGGAACACAGAAGTCTTC.

This clone occurred a few times. Mouse gene names and germline throughout. The read ends 1 residue shy of where the CDR3 ends; the end is completed using the germline J gene. The genes are TRBV26 and TRBJ2-7, with D tentatively TRBD1 or TRBD2 (6 bases each). Germline lookup yields CDR1 KGHPV and CDR2 FQNQEV (reference sequence). V lost 7 bases to trimming and J lost 0 bases, with 13 bases between them. The CDR3 contains 14 residues. CDR3 residues: CASTSGASSYEQYF. The CDR3 bases that were read are TGTGCCAGCACGTCGGGGGCGAGCTCCTATGAACAGTAC.

In regard to this clone: Gene names follow the mouse nomenclature. The read terminates 1 residue before the CDR3 end, so the remaining end is supplied by the germline J gene. This chain joins TRBV13-2 and TRBJ1-2, with 7 bases identical to TRBD1. V lost 7 bases and J lost 0; bases outside the gene matches: 6. Germline CDR1 is NNHNN and CDR2 is SYGAGS (reference sequence). There are 14 residues in the CDR3. The CDR3: CASSGDRTNSDYTF. Incomplete CDR3 DNA: TGTGCCAGCAGTGGGGACAGAACAAACTCCGACTACACC.

This clone was detected only a few times. Gene names are the mouse ones. The part of the CDR3 DNA that was read is TGTGCCAGCAGTCAGGACTGGGGCCACTCCTATGAACAGTAC. Translating it yields CASSQDWGHSYEQY. The whole CDR3 protein reads CASSQDWGHSYEQYF. The J gene is TRBJ2-7, the V gene TRBV26, with TRBD2 identical over 9 bases. The read comes to an end 1 residue before the CDR3 does, leaving the germline J gene to fill in the end. The germline CDR1 and CDR2 sequences are KGHPV and FQNQEV (reference sequence). The CDR3 has 15 amino acids. V shed 4 bases, J shed 0 bases, and the junction held 4 bases outside the gene matches. The complete variable domain, with remaining parts taken from reference TRBV26 and TRBJ2-7, reads NSKVIQTPRYLVKGQGQKAKMRCIPEKGHPVVFWYQQNKNNEFKFLINFQNQEVLQQIDMTEKRFSAECPSNSPCSLEIQSSEAGDSALYLCASSQDWGHSYEQYFGPGTRLTVL.

Regarding this clone: Gene labels here are mouse ones. The CDR3 extends 1 residue past the end of the read, so its final part is completed from the germline J gene. The gene calls are TRBV13-2 and TRBJ2-2; TRBD1 is a possible D gene (5 bases). The V end lost 1 base, the J end lost 4 bases, and 8 bases lay between the germline ends. The germline V gene encodes CDR1 NNHNN and CDR2 SYGAGS (reference sequence). The CDR3 length is 14 residues. The sequenced part of the CDR3 DNA is TGTGCCAGCGGTGATCAGGGAGTCACCGGGCAGCTCTAC. Residues: CASGDQGVTGQLY. From start to end, the CDR3 is CASGDQGVTGQLYF.

This clone was observed a few times. Gene names and germline refer to mouse. The read finishes 1 residue shy of the CDR3 end, and the germline J gene is used to complete it. V gene TRBV26 combines with J gene TRBJ2-7; D ambiguous. CDR3 size: 10 residues. Germline V gene sequence: CDR1 KGHPV, CDR2 FQNQEV (reference sequence). The V end was cut by 3 bases, the J end by 7 bases, with 4 bases between. CDR3: CASSLEEQYF. Incomplete CDR3 DNA: TGTGCCAGCAGTCTCGAGGAACAGTAC.

Points on this clone: Gene names are mouse gene names. The sequenced fragment ends 1 residue before the CDR3 boundary, so the rest is inferred from the germline J gene. The chain employs TRBV15 and TRBJ2-7; 7 nucleotides agree with TRBD1. Germline V gene data show CDR1 as SGHND and CDR2 as FRSKSL. The V segment lost 6 bases and the J segment 6 bases; nucleotides outside the gene matches: 5. The CDR3 is made up of 12 amino acids. Partial CDR3 DNA: TGTGCCAGCAGCCCCGGGACAGTTGAACAGTAC. This codes for CASSPGTVEQY. The complete CDR3 sequence is CASSPGTVEQYF.

Notes on this clone: Here the gene names and germline are mouse. CDR3 bases read: TGTGCCAGCAGCCGTGACAGTAGTCAAAACACCTTGTAC. Its protein is CASSRDSSQNTLY. In full, the CDR3 is CASSRDSSQNTLYF. The J gene is TRBJ2-4, the V gene TRBV14; tentative D call: TRBD1 (5 bases). Sequencing ends 1 residue short of the CDR3 end; the germline J gene provides the rest. CDR1 SGHDT and CDR2 FRDEAV come from the germline V gene. The CDR3 consists of 14 residues. Deletions cut 5 bases from V and 0 bases from J, with 10 bases between.

Details on this clone: Gene names and germline refer to mouse. Read coverage stops 1 residue before the CDR3 terminus; the germline J gene supplies the remainder. The chain employs TRBV26 and TRBJ1-2, with 8 bases that match TRBD1. The CDR3 has 14 residues. The J segment lost 2 bases and the V segment lost 4 bases, leaving 3 bases of the junction unmatched. Germline CDR1 KGHPV, CDR2 FQNQEV (reference sequence). Partial CDR3 DNA: TGTGCCAGCAGTCCCAGGGGGCAGAACTCCGACTACACC. Protein: CASSPRGQNSDYT. The whole CDR3 is CASSPRGQNSDYTF.

Comments on this clone: The gene symbols are mouse symbols. The sequenced fragment ends 1 residue before the CDR3 boundary, so the rest is inferred from the germline J gene. The genes are TRBV19 and TRBJ1-5; a possible D gene is TRBD1 (6 bases). This CDR3 contains 14 residues. Per the germline V gene, CDR1 is FNHDT and CDR2 is SITEND (reference sequence). V lost 7 bases and J 3 bases, leaving 14 bases between the germline ends. Partial CDR3 DNA: TGTGCCAGCCCTCTGGGGGGGCGCAACCAGGCTCCGCTT. Its translation is CASPLGGRNQAPL. The entire CDR3 protein is CASPLGGRNQAPLF.

A few counts support this clone. The germline and genes are mouse ones. The CDR3 end is not reached by the read, which stops 1 residue before it; the germline J gene fills it in. The rearrangement joins TRBV3 to TRBJ1-5; D gene uncertain. CDR3 length: 14 residues. The germline V gene has CDR1 SNHLY and CDR2 FYNGKV (reference sequence). V shed 3 bases and J shed 1 base, with 7 bases lying between them. The CDR3 sequence: CASSFAQNNQAPLF. The CDR3 bases that were read are TGTGCCAGCAGCTTTGCACAAAACAACCAGGCTCCGCTT.

This clone was observed a few times. The genes are named according to mouse. CDR3 bases read: TGTGCCAGCAGCGGGACAAGCGGGGCAGAAACGCTGTAT. It yields the protein CASSGTSGAETLY. The full CDR3 protein is CASSGTSGAETLYF. The chain has TRBV26 and TRBJ2-3; D perhaps matches TRBD1 (6 bases). The read is 1 residue too short to cover the CDR3 end, so that end is filled in from the germline J gene. From germline, CDR1 is KGHPV and CDR2 FQNQEV (reference sequence). V was trimmed by 6 bases and J by 3 bases, leaving 13 bases between them. The CDR3 extends over 14 amino acids.

By sample share, this clone is medium-sized. The genes and germline here are from mouse. The sequenced fragment ends 1 residue before the CDR3 boundary, so the rest is inferred from the germline J gene. This chain uses TRBV19 with TRBJ2-1; D may be TRBD1 (5 bases). Germline CDR1 is FNHDT and CDR2 is SITEND (reference sequence). V lost 2 bases to trimming and J lost 1 base, with 7 bases between them. The CDR3 is 14 residues long. The chain's CDR3 is CASSMSGNYAEQFF. The DNA read from the CDR3 is TGTGCCAGCAGTATGTCAGGGAACTATGCTGAGCAGTTC. The whole variable domain, remainder taken from reference TRBV19 and TRBJ2-1, is GGIITQTPKFLIGQEGQKLTLKCQQNFNHDTMYWYRQDSGKGLRLIYYSITENDLQKGDLSEGYDASREKKSSFSLTVTSAQKNEMAVFLCASSMSGNYAEQFFGPGTRLTVL.

As for this clone: The germline and genes are mouse ones. The read falls 1 residue short of the CDR3 end, and the missing part is taken from the germline J gene. The chain couples TRBV23 to TRBJ1-1; the table gives TRBD1 as D, unverified against the DNA. The germline V gene encodes CDR1 KGHTA and CDR2 FQNQQP. The CDR3 is made up of 14 amino acids. The CDR3 here is CSSSPGQANTEVFF. Partial CDR3 DNA: TGCTCCAGCAGTCCGGGACAGGCAAACACAGAAGTCTTC.

In its sample, this clone was seen a few times. The gene symbols are mouse symbols. Read data end 1 residue before the CDR3 end; the end is taken from the germline J gene. J is TRBJ1-3 and V is TRBV1; D possibly corresponds to TRBD1 (6 bases). The CDR3 length is 15 residues. V dropped 0 bases and J dropped 4 bases, with 10 bases sitting between them. Germline V gene data show CDR1 as NSQYPW and CDR2 as LRSPGD (reference sequence). CDR3 DNA, as far as it was read: TGCACCTGCAGTGCAGAAAGGGGGTGGGGAAATACGCTCTAT. Its translation is CTCSAERGWGNTLY. The CDR3 in full is CTCSAERGWGNTLYF.

Points on this clone: The germline and genes are mouse ones. The CDR3 end is not reached by the read, which stops 1 residue before it; the germline J gene fills it in. The chain combines TRBV3 with TRBJ2-3, with D perhaps TRBD1 or TRBD2 (5 bases each). Trimming removed 1 base from V and 0 bases from J, with 8 bases in between. Per germline, CDR1 SNHLY and CDR2 FYNGKV (reference sequence). The length of the CDR3 is 15 residues. The sequenced CDR3 bases are TGTGCCAGCAGCTTAGGGGGGTCTAGTGCAGAAACGCTGTAT. This gives the protein CASSLGGSSAETLY. The whole CDR3 protein is CASSLGGSSAETLYF.

Concerning this clone: Mouse germline and gene names are used. Sequencing ends 1 residue short of the CDR3 end; the germline J gene provides the rest. The chain links TRBV12-1 to TRBJ2-1; TRBD1 is a possible D gene (7 bases). The CDR3 runs to 15 residues. The V end lost 0 bases, the J end lost 3 bases, and 11 bases lay between the germline ends. Germline V lookup: CDR1 SGHSN, CDR2 HYEKVE. The DNA read from the CDR3 is TGTGCCAGCTCTCTCGAAGGGGGCAGCTATGCTGAGCAGTTC. Amino acid sequence: CASSLEGGSYAEQF. The full-length CDR3 reads as CASSLEGGSYAEQFF.

For this clone: Germline and genes here are mouse. The CDR3 end falls 1 residue outside the read, so it is completed with the germline J gene. The chain uses TRBV26 and TRBJ1-3; weak D call: TRBD1 (6 bases). CDR3 size: 16 residues. Germline CDR1 KGHPV, CDR2 FQNQEV (reference sequence). Trimming left V 0 bases short and J 0 bases short, with 9 bases between. The sequenced part of the CDR3 DNA is TGTGCCAGCAGTCTGTCACAGGGCCATTCTGGAAATACGCTCTAT. Residues: CASSLSQGHSGNTLY. In full, the CDR3 is CASSLSQGHSGNTLYF.

This clone was picked up a small number of times. The genes are named according to mouse. Read sequence stops 1 residue before the CDR3 end, and the germline J gene provides the missing end. V is TRBV13-3 and J is TRBJ2-3; 10 bases line up with TRBD2. Germline CDR1 NNHDY, CDR2 SYVADS. This CDR3 region has 16 residues. J lost 3 bases, V lost 5 bases, and 9 bases had no gene match. The CDR3 loop is CASRLDWGEEAETLYF. CDR3 DNA, as far as it was read: TGTGCCAGCAGACTCGACTGGGGGGAGGAGGCAGAAACGCTGTAT.